A selection of T cell receptor beta chains follows, all from one sample in a study of blood T cell repertoires in COVID-19. Sequenced by immunoSEQ multiplex PCR; TCRdb stores in-frame clones only, minus some. Of a few hundred thousand clones listed, about 85% were seen once; the top ten hold approximately 4%. The source material was peripheral blood. These receptors originate from a man between 18 and 35 years old with active or convalescent COVID-19. Both conserved end residues are part of each CDR3. D genes are given only for firm matches. Clone size, where shown, is once, few, many, or a class for clones that have expanded.

NA	TRBV5-6	TRBJ2-7	NA	TGTGCCAGCAGCTTGAGGCAGGGTTTTGGTGGCGAGCAGTACTTC	CASSLRQGFGGEQYF
few	TRBV5-1	TRBJ2-7	TRBD1	TGCGCCAGCAGCTTCTCACAGGGGGCCTACTACGAGCAGTACTTC	CASSFSQGAYYEQYF
NA	TRBV24-1	TRBJ2-2	TRBD2	TGTGCCACCCGGAGTAGCGGGAGCACCGGGGAGCTGTTTTTT	CATRSSGSTGELFF
few	TRBV4-1	TRBJ2-7	NA	TGCGCCAGCAGCCAAGACCCCGACTATTACTACGAGCAGTACTTC	CASSQDPDYYYEQYF
NA	TRBV27	TRBJ2-3	TRBD1	TGTGCCGGCACGGTCCGACAGGGAAACACAGATACGCAGTATTTT	CAGTVRQGNTDTQYF
NA	TRBV5-1	TRBJ2-1	NA	TGCGCCAGCAGCTCCTCGGGTAGCTCCTACAATGAGCAGTTCTTC	CASSSSGSSYNEQFF
NA	TRBV10-2	TRBJ2-5	NA	TGCGCCAGCAGTGAGTCGAAGAGCGGGTCGGTCCAGGAGACCCAGTACTTC	CASSESKSGSVQETQYF
NA	TRBV7-8	TRBJ2-7	NA	TGTGCCAGCAGCTTTCACAGGGCTATGGGATACGAGCAGTACTTC	CASSFHRAMGYEQYF
few	TRBV30	TRBJ1-3	NA	TGTGCCTGGAGTGTCTTGGTGAGCTCTGGAAACACCATATATTTT	CAWSVLVSSGNTIYF
NA	TRBV9	TRBJ2-5	TRBD1	TGTGCCAGCAGTTCTAGGACAGGGGTTGAGACCCAGTACTTC	CASSSRTGVETQYF
NA	TRBV2	TRBJ1-2	NA	TGTGCCTTTGAAGAGAAGGGGAACTATGGCTACACCTTC	CAFEEKGNYGYTF
NA	TRBV5-1	TRBJ1-4	NA	TGCGCCAGCAGCTTGGCACAGGGAGATGAAAAACTGTTTTTT	CASSLAQGDEKLFF
NA	TRBV25-1	TRBJ1-1	TRBD1	TGTGCCAGCAGTGGGCGGGACAGGGGGTACGATGAAGCTTTCTTT	CASSGRDRGYDEAFF
NA	TRBV11-2	TRBJ1-4	NA	TGTGCCAGCAGCCCTCGACAGTCGGGCGAAAAACTGTTTTTT	CASSPRQSGEKLFF
NA	TRBV7-2	TRBJ2-4	TRBD1	TGTGCCAGCAGCTCCACAGGGGCCCAAAACATTCAGTACTTC	CASSSTGAQNIQYF
NA	TRBV10-3	TRBJ2-5	NA	TGTGCCATCAGTCTAGAGTCAGAGACCCAGTACTTC	CAISLESETQYF
NA	TRBV29-1	TRBJ2-2	NA	TGCAGCGTGACAGTACACGGGGAGCTGTTTTTT	CSVTVHGELFF
NA	TRBV7-2	TRBJ1-1	NA	TGTGCCAGCAGCCCTTTGGTAGTCTCAGGCTCAGCTTTCTTT	CASSPLVVSGSAFF
few	TRBV9	TRBJ1-5	NA	TGTGCCAGCAGCGTAGGACAGGGCAATCAGCCCCAGCATTTT	CASSVGQGNQPQHF
NA	TRBV4-3	TRBJ2-7	NA	TGCGCCAGCAGCCAAGGAAGGCAAACCTCTAGGTACGAGCAGTACTTC	CASSQGRQTSRYEQYF
once	TRBV7-6	TRBJ1-4	NA	TGTGCCAGCAGCTCTAACAGGGCAACTAATGAAAAACTGTTTTTT	CASSSNRATNEKLFF
NA	TRBV6-1	TRBJ1-2	NA	TGTGCCAGCAGTGAACAGAACTATGGCTACACCTTC	CASSEQNYGYTF
many	TRBV6-2/TRBV6-3	TRBJ2-1	TRBD2	TGTGCCAGCAGTTACTCGACTAGCGGGAATGAGCAGTTCTTC	CASSYSTSGNEQFF
NA	TRBV5-6	TRBJ2-3	NA	TGTGCCAGCAGCTTGGTAGTAAGCCGGGGTACGCAGTATTTT	CASSLVVSRGTQYF
NA	TRBV6-5	TRBJ1-5	NA	TGTGCCAGCAGCTCGGACATGACCCAGCCCCAGCATTTT	CASSSDMTQPQHF
NA	TRBV7-3	TRBJ2-1	TRBD2	TGTGCCAGCAGCTTATTGGCGGGAGGGCCCTACAATGAGCAGTTCTTC	CASSLLAGGPYNEQFF
NA	TRBV27	TRBJ1-2	NA	TGTGCCAGCAGCTCGACAGCTAACTATGGCTACACCTTC	CASSSTANYGYTF
NA	TRBV19	TRBJ2-1	TRBD2	TGTGCCACAAAATCGTCCGGGACTAGCTTTGAGCAGTTCTTC	CATKSSGTSFEQFF
NA	TRBV9	TRBJ2-1	TRBD1	TGTGCCAGCAGCGGACTGGGACAGGGCGCCTATGAGCAGTTCTTC	CASSGLGQGAYEQFF
NA	TRBV11-1	TRBJ1-3	NA	TGTGCCAGCAGCTTAACAGCATCTGGAAACACCATATATTTT	CASSLTASGNTIYF
NA	TRBV3-1/TRBV3-2	TRBJ1-6	NA	TGTGCCAGCAGCCAAGAAGCAGGTCCCGTTTCACCCCTCCACTTT	CASSQEAGPVSPLHF
NA	TRBV6-2/TRBV6-3	TRBJ2-7	TRBD2	TGTGCCAGCAGTTACTCGATCAGCGGGAGGGAATCCTACGAGCAGTACTTC	CASSYSISGRESYEQYF
NA	TRBV5-1	TRBJ2-1	NA	TGCGCCAGCAGCCGGTCGGTGACAAACAATGAGCAGTTCTTC	CASSRSVTNNEQFF
NA	TRBV6-1	TRBJ1-5	NA	TGTGCCAGCAGTGAAAATAGGGGTGGGCCCCAGCATTTT	CASSENRGGPQHF
NA	TRBV24-1	TRBJ2-1	TRBD2	TGTGCCACCAGTGACACCGGACTAGCGGTCTCCTACAATGAGCAGTTCTTC	CATSDTGLAVSYNEQFF